These 21 T cell receptor beta chains share one sample of origin, sequenced in a study of blood T cell repertoires in COVID-19. Only in-frame clones appear in the TCRdb table, and some are missing; sequencing was by immunoSEQ multiplex PCR. Of fewer than 450,000 clones listed, about 90% are singletons. The sample was PBMCs or T cells enriched from blood (not recorded which). The origin of the receptors is a woman in her thirties who had recovered from COVID-19.

In this sample, this clone turned up once. The V gene is TRBV15, the J gene TRBJ1-6; maybe TRBD1 (6 bases). The CDR3 spans 17 residues. Germline V gene sequence: CDR1 LNHNV, CDR2 YYDKDF (reference sequence). Trimming took 5 bases from V and 0 from J, leaving 14 bases between them. CDR3 nucleotide sequence: TGTGCCACCAGCCGAGGGGGGGGTTCCTCCTATAATTCACCCCTCCACTTT. It specifies CATSRGGGSSYNSPLHF. Combining the CDR3 with reference TRBV15 and TRBJ1-6 gives the whole variable domain DAMVIQNPRYQVTQFGKPVTLSCSQTLNHNVMYWYQQKSSQAPKLLFHYYDKDFNNEADTPDNFQSRRPNTSFCFLDIRSPGLGDTAMYLCATSRGGGSSYNSPLHFGNGTRLTVT.

The genes are TRBV5-5 and TRBJ1-5; unclear D gene. Trimming cost V 4 bases and J 0 bases, with 14 bases left between them. There are 16 residues in the CDR3. Germline CDR1 and CDR2: SGHKS and YYEKEE (reference sequence). In nucleotides, the CDR3 is TGTGCCAGCAGCGCAAGCCGACATCTTAGCAATCAGCCCCAGCATTTT. Amino acid sequence: CASSASRHLSNQPQHF. Supplemented by reference TRBV5-5 and TRBJ1-5, the full variable domain reads DAGVTQSPTHLIKTRGQQVTLRCSPISGHKSVSWYQQVLGQGPQFIFQYYEKEERGRGNFPDRFSARQFPNYSSELNVNALLLGDSALYLCASSASRHLSNQPQHFGDGTRLSIL.

This clone has just a few counts. The chain is built from TRBV19 and TRBJ1-1, with D tentatively TRBD1 (5 bases). Trimming cost V 3 bases and J 2 bases, with 10 bases left between them. The CDR3 runs to 14 residues. Germline loops: CDR1 LNHDA, CDR2 SQIVND (reference sequence). CDR3 nucleotides: TGTGCCAGTAGTATTCAGACAGTTAACACTGAAGCTTTCTTT. It is translated as CASSIQTVNTEAFF.

This clone has a single count. The chain combines TRBV7-2 with TRBJ1-1; D is perhaps TRBD1 (6 bases). Germline-derived CDR1 and CDR2 are SGHTA and FQGNSA. This CDR3 contains 19 residues. The V and J ends lost 0 bases and 3 bases respectively, with 23 bases between them. The CDR3 region is CASSLAYRMGAAGDTEAFF. CDR3 bases: TGTGCCAGCAGCTTAGCGTATCGGATGGGGGCCGCCGGGGACACTGAAGCTTTCTTT.

This chain connects TRBV7-2 to TRBJ2-3, with 9 bases that match TRBD1. Germline-derived CDR1 and CDR2 are SGHTA and FQGNSA. The CDR3 spans 15 residues. After removal of 5 bases from V and 1 base from J, the junction contained 4 bases not matched to a gene. The CDR3 here is CASSDRGARTDTQYF. The CDR3 nucleotides read TGTGCCAGCAGCGACAGGGGGGCTCGCACAGATACGCAGTATTTT.

This clone was seen a few times. V usage is TRBV28 and J usage is TRBJ2-7, with no clear D. V gave up 3 bases and J gave up 1 base, with 7 bases separating them. This CDR3 is built from 13 residues. Looked up from germline, CDR1 is MDHEN and CDR2 is SYDVKM. The CDR3 DNA follows: TGTGCCAGCAGTTTTGCAGGATCCTACGAGCAGTACTTC. Protein product: CASSFAGSYEQYF.

The chain recombines TRBV28 with TRBJ2-5, with 8 bases identical to TRBD2. J lost 6 bases, V lost 3 bases, and 6 bases had no gene match. This CDR3 contains 14 residues. The germline V gene encodes CDR1 MDHEN and CDR2 SYDVKM. The CDR3 bases are TGTGCCAGCAGTTTGCTGGCGGGGGGACAGACCCAGTACTTC. The encoded protein is CASSLLAGGQTQYF.

The chain uses TRBV30 and TRBJ1-6; no reliable D call. Trimming removed 3 bases at V and 6 bases at J, with 9 bases between. The CDR3 totals 13 residues. CDR1 and CDR2 (germline): GTSNPN, SVGIG (reference sequence). The CDR3 DNA follows: TGTGCCTGGAGAGCCCTCCTTAATTCACCCCTCCACTTT. This gives the protein CAWRALLNSPLHF.

The V gene is TRBV27, the J gene TRBJ1-4; no definite D call. Trimming cost V 5 bases and J 8 bases, with 6 bases left between them. CDR3 length: 11 residues. Germline-derived CDR1 and CDR2 are MNHEY and SMNVEV (reference sequence). CDR3 sequence: CASSNSEKLFF. CDR3 bases: TGTGCCAGCAGTAACAGCGAAAAACTGTTTTTT.

The chain has TRBV25-1 and TRBJ1-5, with a weak D call TRBD1 (5 bases). V lost 5 bases and J lost 7, with 12 bases in between. This CDR3 comprises 13 residues. Germline V gives CDR1 MGHDK, CDR2 SYGVNS. CDR3 nucleotide sequence: TGTGCCAGCAGTTGGGGGGTTGGGCAGCCCCAGCATTTT. Protein sequence: CASSWGVGQPQHF.

This clone is a singleton in its sample. CDR3 nucleotide sequence: TGCGCCAGCAGCCAAGTTGAGACAGGGAATGAAAAACTGTTTTTT. It codes for CASSQVETGNEKLFF. The chain uses TRBV4-1 and TRBJ1-4; TRBD1 aligns across 7 bases. The CDR3 is 15 residues long. Germline CDR1 MGHRA, CDR2 YSYEKL. The V and J ends lost 1 base and 5 bases, in that order; junction bases with no gene match: 4.

This clone showed up just a few times. J is TRBJ1-6 and V is TRBV21-1; TRBD1 reflects the table's D call only, with no check against the DNA. TRBV21-1 is labeled a pseudogene. This CDR3 has 18 amino acids. Here the CDR3 reads CASSKEAEDRGDDSPLHF. Here the CDR3 DNA reads TGTGCCAGCAGCAAAGAGGCTGAGGACAGGGGGGATGATTCACCCCTCCACTTT.

This clone came up once. The chain uses TRBV3-1 (or the pseudogene TRBV3-2) and TRBJ1-1; possibly TRBD1 for D (6 bases). Trimming removed 8 bases at V and 3 bases at J, with 16 bases between. CDR1 and CDR2 (germline): LGHDT, YNNKEL (reference sequence). This CDR3 region has 14 residues. The DNA of the CDR3 is TGTGCCAGCCCTACCCCGGCAGGGGACACTGAAGCTTTCTTT. It yields the protein CASPTPAGDTEAFF.

V and J are TRBV3-1 (or the pseudogene TRBV3-2) and TRBJ1-6; D might be TRBD1 (6 bases). The CDR3 has 19 residues. Trimming took off 1 base at V and 10 bases at J, with 26 bases between the two ends. Germline loops: CDR1 LGHDT, CDR2 YNNKEL (reference sequence). CDR3: CASSQARFSTGPGESPLHF. CDR3 coding DNA: TGTGCCAGCAGCCAAGCTCGATTCAGTACAGGGCCTGGGGAATCACCCCTCCACTTT.

This clone appeared a single time. The chain carries TRBV5-1 and TRBJ1-2, with TRBD1 matching over 8 bases. From germline, CDR1 is SGHRS and CDR2 YFSETQ. The CDR3 length is 17 residues. V shed 3 bases and J 0 bases; nucleotides not matched to a gene: 10. In nucleotides, the CDR3 is TGCGCCAGCAGCTCACCCGGGACAGGCCCTTCTAACTATGGCTACACCTTC. It yields the protein CASSSPGTGPSNYGYTF. Full variable domain (rest looked up from reference TRBV5-1 and TRBJ1-2): KAGVTQTPRYLIKTRGQQVTLSCSPISGHRSVSWYQQTPGQGLQFLFEYFSETQRNKGNFPGRFSGRQFSNSRSEMNVSTLELGDSALYLCASSSPGTGPSNYGYTFGSGTRLTVV.

This clone was counted a few times. The chain joins TRBV19 to TRBJ2-2, with D hard to call. Deletions cut 2 bases from V and 1 base from J, with 11 bases between. The CDR3 spans 16 residues. Germline CDR1 is LNHDA and CDR2 is SQIVND (reference sequence). DNA of the CDR3: TGTGCCAGTAGTATAAGTACAGCCTTGAACACCGGGGAGCTGTTTTTT. Its protein is CASSISTALNTGELFF.

V is TRBV7-2 and J is TRBJ1-6; the D gene is possibly TRBD1 (5 bases). V gave up 1 base and J gave up 10 bases, with 11 bases separating them. CDR1 is SGHTA and CDR2 is FQGNSA in the germline V gene. CDR3 length: 14 amino acids. The CDR3 sequence is CASSLVQGTSPLHF. CDR3 nucleotide sequence: TGTGCCAGCAGCTTAGTTCAGGGTACCTCACCCCTCCACTTT.

The chain combines TRBV7-8 with TRBJ1-5; D is perhaps TRBD1 (5 bases). The germline V gene has CDR1 SGHVS and CDR2 FQNEAQ. The V and J ends lost 0 bases and 9 bases respectively, with 15 bases between them. CDR3 length: 15 residues. The DNA for the CDR3 is TGTGCCAGCAGCTTAGCGGCAGGGAGGGTAGGGCCCCAGCATTTT. The encoded protein is CASSLAAGRVGPQHF. The full variable domain, in which reference TRBV7-8 and TRBJ1-5 provide the parts outside the CDR3, is GAGVSQSPRYKVAKRGQDVALRCDPISGHVSLFWYQQALGQGPEFLTYFQNEAQLDKSGLPSDRFFAERPEGSVSTLKIQRTQQEDSAVYLCASSLAAGRVGPQHFGDGTRLSIL.

The rearrangement links TRBV7-2 to TRBJ1-3; no clear D gene. The CDR3 spans 14 residues. Per germline, CDR1 SGHTA and CDR2 FQGNSA. The ends were cut back, 6 bases at V and 8 bases at J, with 17 bases in the middle. The CDR3 spells CASRRPTDGHTIYF. DNA of the CDR3: TGTGCCAGCAGACGGCCCACGGATGGGCACACCATATATTTT.

This chain connects TRBV14 to TRBJ1-5, with D hard to call. Germline-derived CDR1 and CDR2 are SGHDN and FVKESK. Trimming shortened V by 7 bases and J by 7 bases, and 11 bases separated the two germline ends. This CDR3 is 12 amino acids long. The CDR3 DNA sequence: TGTGCCAGCACTAATATGCCCCAGCCCCAGCATTTT. This sequence encodes CASTNMPQPQHF.

The CDR3 loop is CASSSGLSGRAFF. The CDR3 nucleotides are TGTGCCAGCAGTTCCGGACTTTCTGGGCGGGCTTTCTTT. The chain joins TRBV28 to TRBJ1-1; D remains unclear. The CDR3 is 13 amino acids. V lost 4 bases, J lost 11 bases, and 17 bases lay in between. The germline CDR1 and CDR2 sequences are MDHEN and SYDVKM.